This T cell receptor beta chain derives from a study of post-analysis software for immune sequencing data. Looking at the study overall: Clinical courses comprised relapsing-remitting, secondary progressive and progressive-relapsing multiple sclerosis. Broader study findings: Significantly lower normalized Chao1 diversity was found in patients with multiple sclerosis relative to controls. The F measure placed samples prepared in the same batch into strongly shared clusters. Elevated frequency relative to controls characterized roughly five TRBV segments in patients, TRBV5-6, TRBV5-1 and TRBV20-1 among them.

Unique molecular identifiers were carried by the TCR beta cDNA libraries. It was from about 0.94 to 9.7 million T cells that about 540,000 cDNA molecules came. Each CDR3 protein is one row after TCRdb ran MiXCR on the PCR reads. The table lists roughly 700,000 distinct CDR3 sequences, approximately 30% of them singletons. The CDR3 is made up of 15 amino acids. V shed 3 bases and J shed 0 bases, with 12 bases lying between them. Germline assignment: CDR1 MDHEN and CDR2 SYDVKM. Comments on this clonotype: The target antigen is unknown.

The TCR comes from a girl aged 5-17 years with multiple sclerosis. Sample: blood. The chain recombines TRBV28 with TRBJ2-7, with a weak D call TRBD1 (6 bases). CDR3 nucleotides: TGTGCCAGCAGTTTCACAGACAGGAGCTCCTACGAGCAGTACTTC. Amino acids: CASSFTDRSSYEQYF. Drawing the rest from reference TRBV28 and TRBJ2-7, the complete variable domain is DVKVTQSSRYLVKRTGEKVFLECVQDMDHENMFWYRQDPGLGLRLIYFSYDVKMKEKGDIPEGYSVSREKKERFSLILESASTNQTSMYLCASSFTDRSSYEQYFGPGTRLTVT.